Sequencing of this T cell receptor beta chain was carried out in a study of shared clonotypes between healthy human individuals. Study context: Donors had three CD4 naive, three CD4 memory, two CD8 naive and one CD8 memory plate apiece. Study results and limitations: Naive subsets usually exceeded memory subsets in estimated richness.

Germline V lookup: CDR1 MNHNS, CDR2 SASEGT. This CDR3 is built from 16 residues. V dropped 3 bases and J dropped 4; count of bases not matched to a gene: 7. On this clone: As yet, its antigen is unknown.

Profiling relied on immunoSEQ multiplex PCR, and the TCRdb table lists in-frame clones only, not all of them. Of roughly 2,300,000 clones in the sample, 92% were seen once. Donors were healthy HIV-negative adults without recently reported acute infections or vaccinations. A CD45RA+ naive subset and a CD45RA-negative memory subset were split from CD4+ cells. The chain carries TRBV6-1 and TRBJ1-3; 9 bases are a match to TRBD1. The specimen was naive CD4+ T cells from PBMCs. As to subset: CD45RA+ positively selected. The receptor was derived from a man in his late teens or twenties in good health. Some clones in this sample may be carry-over from other donors' samples. The CDR3 reads CASSELGTGTGNTIYF. CDR3 coding DNA: TGTGCCAGCAGTGAGCTGGGGACAGGGACAGGAAACACCATATATTTT.